These 19 T cell receptor beta chains were sequenced from one sample in a study of T cell repertoires in cytomegalovirus infection. TCRdb analysed the reads with MiXCR anew, one entry per CDR3 protein. This sample has 500,000 or so distinct CDR3 sequences, with approximately 17% found just once. The sample was CD8+ T cells from PBMCs. The receptors derive from a human donor in good health (CMV status not recorded). Some clones in this sample may be carry-over from other donors' samples.

On this clonotype: This may be a read error: a much more frequent sequence differs by one nucleotide. The J gene is TRBJ2-5, the V gene TRBV7-4; the D call may be TRBD1 or TRBD2 (5 bases each). Germline CDR1 is SGHVT and CDR2 is SQSDAQ. This CDR3 has 12 amino acids. CDR3 loop: CASSPGTENQYF. DNA for the CDR3: TGTGCCAGCAGCCCAGGGACCGAGAACCAGTACTTC.

Worth noting for this clonotype: This likely comes from a read error, as the CDR3 has no conserved phenylalanine or tryptophan at its end. The chain recombines TRBV7-3 with TRBJ2-1; 14 nucleotides align to TRBD2. The CDR3 consists of 16 residues. V was clipped by 5 bases and J by 4 bases; unmatched bases: 4. In germline, CDR1 is SGHTA, CDR2 FQGTGA. The DNA of the CDR3 is TGTGCCAGCAGCCCCAGACTAGCGGGAGGGTACAATGAGCAGTTCTTA. Protein product: CASSPRLAGGYNEQFL.

The sample holds many counts of this clonotype. V gene TRBV7-9 combines with J gene TRBJ1-2; TRBD1 aligns across 9 bases. This CDR3 has 15 amino acids. V shed 1 base, J shed 6 bases, and the junction held 6 bases outside the gene matches. Per germline, CDR1 SEHNR and CDR2 FQNEAQ (reference sequence). CDR3 bases: TGTGCCAGCAGCTTAGAAGACAGGGGGAACCATGGCTACACCTTC. Translating it yields CASSLEDRGNHGYTF.

The chain employs TRBV20-1 and TRBJ2-1; TRBD1 matches 11 bases. Germline V lookup: CDR1 DFQATT, CDR2 SNEGSKA (reference sequence). With V trimmed by 4 bases and J by 7 bases, 6 bases remained unmatched. The length of the CDR3 is 14 residues. The CDR3 region has the DNA TGCAGTGCTACCGGGACAGGGGGATGGAATGAGCAGTTCTTC. Translating it yields CSATGTGGWNEQFF.

The chain is built from TRBV14 and TRBJ2-3; D is possibly TRBD1 (6 bases). The length of the CDR3 is 16 residues. CDR1 is SGHDN, CDR2 FVKESK, per germline. V dropped 0 bases and J dropped 4 bases, with 14 bases sitting between them. The CDR3 here is CASSQDLHRAADTQYF. The CDR3 DNA sequence: TGTGCCAGCAGCCAAGACCTCCACAGGGCCGCAGATACGCAGTATTTT.

Ten or more counts support this clonotype. The chain employs TRBV27 and TRBJ2-3; 13 positions match TRBD2. Unmatched junction bases numbered 14, after V lost 2 bases and J lost 0 bases. Germline CDR1 and CDR2: MNHEY and SMNVEV (reference sequence). This CDR3 comprises 21 residues. DNA for the CDR3: TGTGCCAGCAGTTTAGGGCCACTAGCGGGAGGGCCGGTGGGAAGCACAGATACGCAGTATTTT. Translated: CASSLGPLAGGPVGSTDTQYF.

The V gene is TRBV19, the J gene TRBJ2-3, with D maybe TRBD2 (5 bases). CDR1 and CDR2 from the germline V gene are LNHDA and SQIVND (reference sequence). The CDR3 has 14 amino acids. Trimming left V 1 base short and J 6 bases short, with 11 bases between. The CDR3 region has the DNA TGTGCCAGTAGTATAGCATCTTCGGGGGATACGCAGTATTTT. Its translation: CASSIASSGDTQYF.

There are many counts of this clonotype. The V call is TRBV6-6, the J call TRBJ1-5; D is uncertain. V lost 2 bases and J lost 7, with 18 bases in between. This CDR3 region has 16 residues. In germline, CDR1 is MNHNY, CDR2 SVGAGI (reference sequence). The CDR3 here is CASSYTAGEIEQPQHF. In DNA, the CDR3 is TGTGCCAGCAGTTACACCGCCGGGGAAATAGAGCAGCCCCAGCATTTT.

The rearrangement links TRBV12-3 or TRBV12-4 to TRBJ2-1; D is unclear. Trimming shortened V by 5 bases and J by 8 bases, and 22 bases separated the two germline ends. The CDR3 sequence is 16 residues long. This chain's CDR3 is CASSGRAPSLRDEQFF. The DNA of the CDR3 is TGTGCCAGCAGTGGAAGGGCCCCCTCTTTACGGGATGAGCAGTTCTTC.

This clonotype was recorded many times. The V gene is TRBV6-1, the J gene TRBJ1-1; 9 bases agree with TRBD1. The CDR3 contains 13 residues. Germline trimming cut 10 bases from V and 5 bases from J; bases unmatched to any gene: 8. Germline V gene sequence: CDR1 MNHNS, CDR2 SASEGT. The DNA of the CDR3 is TGTGCCATCACAGGGGGCGGGCGGACTGAAGCTTTCTTT. Residues: CAITGGGRTEAFF.

This clonotype was seen at least ten times. The gene calls are TRBV7-9 and TRBJ2-3; D is perhaps TRBD1 or TRBD2 (6 bases each). This CDR3 spans 18 amino acids. Germline V gene lookup returns CDR1 SEHNR and CDR2 FQNEAQ (reference sequence). Trimming took 5 bases from V and 2 from J, leaving 23 bases between them. For the CDR3, the DNA is TGTGCCAGCAGCCCTAGGCAGGGGACTCCGCTGAACACAGATACGCAGTATTTT. Translation gives CASSPRQGTPLNTDTQYF.

At least ten counts were recorded for this clonotype. The chain couples TRBV25-1 to TRBJ1-1; TRBD1 matches 9 bases. Unmatched junction bases numbered 11, after V lost 6 bases and J lost 6 bases. The CDR3 is made up of 15 amino acids. The V gene's germline CDR1 is MGHDK and CDR2 SYGVNS. The CDR3 sequence is CASRPGQGREAEAFF. The DNA of the CDR3 is TGTGCCAGCAGACCGGGACAGGGTCGAGAGGCTGAAGCTTTCTTT.

This clonotype was observed many times. The chain has TRBV7-6 and TRBJ2-1, with D unresolved. Germline V gene data show CDR1 as SGHVS and CDR2 as FNYEAQ. The CDR3 loop spans 13 amino acids. V was trimmed by 5 bases and J by 5 bases, leaving 10 bases between them. This CDR3 reads CASSPTRNNEQFF. The CDR3 DNA reads as TGTGCCAGCAGCCCCACCAGGAACAATGAGCAGTTCTTC.

In its sample, this clonotype was seen many times. This chain uses TRBV14 with TRBJ2-1, with D unresolved. CDR1 SGHDN and CDR2 FVKESK come from the germline V gene. There are 12 residues in the CDR3. V was trimmed by 3 bases and J by 4 bases, leaving 4 bases between them. The DNA of the CDR3 is TGTGCCAGCAGCCATGGGTACAATGAGCAGTTCTTC. Translated: CASSHGYNEQFF.

Many counts were recorded for this clonotype. This chain joins TRBV14 and TRBJ2-4; TRBD1 matches at 8 bases. The CDR3 is made up of 15 amino acids. Germline CDR1 is SGHDN and CDR2 is FVKESK. V was pared by 2 bases and J by 3 bases, with 3 bases of the junction left unmatched. The CDR3: CASSQLGQGKNIQYF. The DNA of the CDR3 is TGTGCCAGCAGCCAACTCGGACAGGGCAAAAACATTCAGTACTTC. The variable domain in full, completed from reference TRBV14 and TRBJ2-4, reads EAGVTQFPSHSVIEKGQTVTLRCDPISGHDNLYWYRRVMGKEIKFLLHFVKESKQDESGMPNNRFLAERTGGTYSTLKVQPAELEDSGVYFCASSQLGQGKNIQYFGAGTRLSVL.

This clonotype came up many times. CDR3 region: CASSSHRDRGRGEAFF. CDR3 nucleotide sequence: TGTGCCAGCAGTTCCCATCGGGACAGGGGGCGCGGTGAAGCTTTCTTT. This sequence joins TRBV7-9 and TRBJ1-1; 12 bases are a match to TRBD1. Losses at the gene ends were 6 bases for V and 7 bases for J; bases not matched to a gene: 12. Germline V CDR1 and CDR2: SEHNR, FQNEAQ (reference sequence). This CDR3 has 16 amino acids. Variable domain in full (rest from reference TRBV7-9 and TRBJ1-1): DTGVSQNPRHKITKRGQNVTFRCDPISEHNRLYWYRQTLGQGPEFLTYFQNEAQLEKSRLLSDRFSAERPKGSFSTLEIQRTEQGDSAMYLCASSSHRDRGRGEAFFGQGTRLTVV.

This clonotype was recorded a few times. The chain joins TRBV14 to TRBJ1-1; a possible D gene is TRBD1 (6 bases). V gave up 4 bases and J gave up 5 bases, with 11 bases separating them. Germline V lookup: CDR1 SGHDN, CDR2 FVKESK. This CDR3 is built from 13 residues. The CDR3 is CASSLRTVTEAFF. The CDR3 bases are TGTGCCAGCAGCCTTCGGACAGTAACTGAAGCTTTCTTT.

This clonotype has ten or more counts. The chain is built from TRBV29-1 and TRBJ1-2; D might be TRBD1 (6 bases). Trimming removed 7 bases from V and 4 bases from J, with 16 bases in between. Germline CDR1 and CDR2: SQVTM and ANQGSEA. The CDR3 loop spans 13 amino acids. CDR3 coding DNA: TGCAGCGCCTGGGGGGGGGCGAGCTATGGCTACACCTTC. Encoded protein: CSAWGGASYGYTF.

This clonotype has more than one count but fewer than ten. The chain is built from TRBV30 and TRBJ2-2; TRBD2 aligns across 7 bases. J gave up 5 bases and V 0 bases, and 6 bases lay outside the gene matches. This CDR3 is 15 amino acids long. The germline CDR1 and CDR2 sequences are GTSNPN and SVGIG (reference sequence). The CDR3 DNA reads TGTGCCTGGAGTGTAGGGGCGGGAGAGACCGGGGAGCTGTTTTTT. It translates to CAWSVGAGETGELFF.